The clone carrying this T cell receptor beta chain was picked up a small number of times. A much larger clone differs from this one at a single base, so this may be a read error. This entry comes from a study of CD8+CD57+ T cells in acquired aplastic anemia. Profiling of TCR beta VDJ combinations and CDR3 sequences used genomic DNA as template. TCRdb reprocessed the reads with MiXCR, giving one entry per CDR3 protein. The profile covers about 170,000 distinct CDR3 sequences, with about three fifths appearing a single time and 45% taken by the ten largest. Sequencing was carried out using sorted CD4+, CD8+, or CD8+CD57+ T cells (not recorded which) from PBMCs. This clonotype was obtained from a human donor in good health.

In DNA form, the CDR3 reads TGTGCCAGCAGTTTCGAGGCTAGCGGGAGGACGTCTTACAATGAGCAGTTCTTC. Its translation is CASSFEASGRTSYNEQFF. The V gene is TRBV2, the J gene TRBJ2-1, with 11 nucleotides matching TRBD2. J was trimmed by 4 bases and V by 5 bases; bases with no gene match: 13. The germline CDR1 and CDR2 sequences are SNHLY and FYNNEI. The length of the CDR3 is 18 residues.